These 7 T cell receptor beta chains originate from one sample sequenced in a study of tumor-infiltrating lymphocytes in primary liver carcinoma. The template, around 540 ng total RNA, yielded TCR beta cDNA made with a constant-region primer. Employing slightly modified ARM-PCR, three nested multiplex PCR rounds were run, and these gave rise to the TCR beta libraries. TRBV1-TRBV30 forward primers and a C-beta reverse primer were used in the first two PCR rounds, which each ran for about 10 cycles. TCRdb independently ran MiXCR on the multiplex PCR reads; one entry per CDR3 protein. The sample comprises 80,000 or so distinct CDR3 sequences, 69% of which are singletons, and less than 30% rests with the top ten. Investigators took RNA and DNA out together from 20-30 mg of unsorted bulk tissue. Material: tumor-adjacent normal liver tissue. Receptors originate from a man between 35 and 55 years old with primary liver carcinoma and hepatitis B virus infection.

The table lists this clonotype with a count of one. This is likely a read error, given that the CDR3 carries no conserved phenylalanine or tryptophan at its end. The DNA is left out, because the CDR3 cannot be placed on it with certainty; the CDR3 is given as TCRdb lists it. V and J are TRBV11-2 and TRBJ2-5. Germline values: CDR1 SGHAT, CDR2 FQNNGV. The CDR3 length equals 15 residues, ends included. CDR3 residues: CASSLGTGTQETRYS.

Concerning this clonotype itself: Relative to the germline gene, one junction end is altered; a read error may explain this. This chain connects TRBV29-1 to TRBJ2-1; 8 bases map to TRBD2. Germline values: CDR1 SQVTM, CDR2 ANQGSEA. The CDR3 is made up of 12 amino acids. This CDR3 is CNVKLADNEQFF. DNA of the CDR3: TGCAACGTTAAACTAGCGGACAATGAGCAGTTCTTC.

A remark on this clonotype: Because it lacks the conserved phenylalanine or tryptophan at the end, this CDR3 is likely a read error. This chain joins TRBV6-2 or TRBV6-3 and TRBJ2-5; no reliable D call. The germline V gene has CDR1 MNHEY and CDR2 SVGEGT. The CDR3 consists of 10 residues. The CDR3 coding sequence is TGTCCCAGCAGTGAAGAGAGCCAGTACTTA. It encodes CPSSEESQYL.

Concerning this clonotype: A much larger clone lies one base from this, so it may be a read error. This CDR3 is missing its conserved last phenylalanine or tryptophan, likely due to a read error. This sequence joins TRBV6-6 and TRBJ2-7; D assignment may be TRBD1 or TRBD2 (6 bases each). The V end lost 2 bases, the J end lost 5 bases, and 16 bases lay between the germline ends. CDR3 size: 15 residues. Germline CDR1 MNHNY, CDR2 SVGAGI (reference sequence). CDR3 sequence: CASSYPEGGGDEQYL. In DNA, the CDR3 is TGTGCCAGCAGTTACCCCGAAGGGGGAGGAGACGAGCAGTACTTG.

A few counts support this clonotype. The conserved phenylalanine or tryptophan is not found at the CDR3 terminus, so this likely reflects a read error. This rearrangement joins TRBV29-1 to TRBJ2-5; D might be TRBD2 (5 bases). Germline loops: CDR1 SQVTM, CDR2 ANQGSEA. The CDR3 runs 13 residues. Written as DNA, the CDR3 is TGTAGCGTTGAAATCCCCCAACAAGAGACCCAGTACCTC. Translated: CSVEIPQQETQYL.

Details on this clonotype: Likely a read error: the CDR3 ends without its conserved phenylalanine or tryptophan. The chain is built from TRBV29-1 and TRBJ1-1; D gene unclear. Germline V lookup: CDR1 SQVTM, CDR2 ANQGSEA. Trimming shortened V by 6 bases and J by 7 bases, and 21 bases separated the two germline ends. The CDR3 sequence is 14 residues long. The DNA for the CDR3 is TGCAGCGTCCACCAAGCTCAAGGAGGTAGTGAAGCTTTCATT. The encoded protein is CSVHQAQGGSEAFI.

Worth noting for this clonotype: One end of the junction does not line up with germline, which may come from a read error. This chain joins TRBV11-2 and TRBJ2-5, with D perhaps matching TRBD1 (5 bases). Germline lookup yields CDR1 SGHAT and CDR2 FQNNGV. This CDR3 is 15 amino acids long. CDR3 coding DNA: TGTGTCAGCAGCTTAGTAGCAGGGCATTTAGGGACCCAGTACTTC. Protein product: CVSSLVAGHLGTQYF. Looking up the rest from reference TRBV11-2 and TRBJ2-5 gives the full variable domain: EAGVAQSPRYKIIEKRQSVAFWCNPISGHATLYWYQQILGQGPKLLIQFQNNGVVDDSQLPKDRFSAERLKGVDSTLKIQPAKLEDSAVYLCVSSLVAGHLGTQYFGPGTRLLVL.